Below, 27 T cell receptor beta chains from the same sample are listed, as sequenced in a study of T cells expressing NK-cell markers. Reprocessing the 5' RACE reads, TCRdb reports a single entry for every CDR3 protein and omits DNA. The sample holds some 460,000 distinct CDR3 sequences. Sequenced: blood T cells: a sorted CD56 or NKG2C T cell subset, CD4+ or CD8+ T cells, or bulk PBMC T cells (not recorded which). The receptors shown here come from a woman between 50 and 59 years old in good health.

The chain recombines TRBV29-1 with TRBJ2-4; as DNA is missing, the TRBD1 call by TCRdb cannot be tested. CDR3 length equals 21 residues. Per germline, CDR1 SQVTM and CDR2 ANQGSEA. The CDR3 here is CSVGGPQMQTGTASAKNIQYF.

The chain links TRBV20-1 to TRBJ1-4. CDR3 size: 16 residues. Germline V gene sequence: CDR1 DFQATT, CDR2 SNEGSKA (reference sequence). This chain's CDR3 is CSARDDVGEGFEKLFF.

The CDR3 reads CASSAQTAANTEAFF. The chain joins TRBV5-1 to TRBJ1-1. CDR1 SGHRS and CDR2 YFSETQ come from the germline V gene. The CDR3 loop spans 15 amino acids.

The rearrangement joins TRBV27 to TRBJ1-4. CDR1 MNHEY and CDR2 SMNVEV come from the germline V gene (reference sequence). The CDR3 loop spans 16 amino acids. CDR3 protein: CASSLFVGAPNEKLFF.

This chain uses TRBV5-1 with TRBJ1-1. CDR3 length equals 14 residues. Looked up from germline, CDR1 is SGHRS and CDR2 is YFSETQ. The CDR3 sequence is CASSPGDGRDEAFF.

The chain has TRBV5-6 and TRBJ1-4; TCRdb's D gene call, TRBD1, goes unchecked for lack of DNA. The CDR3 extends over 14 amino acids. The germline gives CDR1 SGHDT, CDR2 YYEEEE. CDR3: CASSSEDRDEKLFF.

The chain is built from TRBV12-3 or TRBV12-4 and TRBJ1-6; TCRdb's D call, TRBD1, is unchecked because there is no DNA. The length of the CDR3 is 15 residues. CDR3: CASREAGTGISPLHF.

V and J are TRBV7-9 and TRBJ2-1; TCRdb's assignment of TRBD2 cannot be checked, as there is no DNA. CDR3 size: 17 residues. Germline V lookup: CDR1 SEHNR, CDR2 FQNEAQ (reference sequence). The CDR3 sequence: CASSSARLAGVFDEQFF.

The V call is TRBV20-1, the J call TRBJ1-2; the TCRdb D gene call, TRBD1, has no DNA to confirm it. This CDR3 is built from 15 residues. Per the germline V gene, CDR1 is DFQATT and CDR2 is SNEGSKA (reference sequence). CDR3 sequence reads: CSARSQGARSRGYTF.

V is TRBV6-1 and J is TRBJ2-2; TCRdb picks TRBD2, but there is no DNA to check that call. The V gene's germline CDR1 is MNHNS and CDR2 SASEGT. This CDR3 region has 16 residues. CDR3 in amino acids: CASSDEDLRSTGELFF.

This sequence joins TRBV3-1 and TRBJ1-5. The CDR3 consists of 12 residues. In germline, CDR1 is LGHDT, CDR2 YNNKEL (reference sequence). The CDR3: CASSLLNQPQHF.

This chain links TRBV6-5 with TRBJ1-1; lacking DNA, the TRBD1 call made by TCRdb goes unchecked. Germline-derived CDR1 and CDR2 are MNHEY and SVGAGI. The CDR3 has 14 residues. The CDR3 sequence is CASSFTGFGTEAFF.

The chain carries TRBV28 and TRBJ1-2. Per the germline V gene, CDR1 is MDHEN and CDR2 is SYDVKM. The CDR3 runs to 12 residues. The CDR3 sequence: CASSLPVGGYTF.

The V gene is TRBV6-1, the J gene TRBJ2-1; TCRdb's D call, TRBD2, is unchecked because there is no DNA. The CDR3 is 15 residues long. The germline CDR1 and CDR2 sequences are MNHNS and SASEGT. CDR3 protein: CASGGVASGTYEQFF.

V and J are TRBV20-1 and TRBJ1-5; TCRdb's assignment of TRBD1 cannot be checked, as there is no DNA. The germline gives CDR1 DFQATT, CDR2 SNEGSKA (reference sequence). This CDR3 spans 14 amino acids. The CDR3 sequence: CSAREGGANQPQHF.

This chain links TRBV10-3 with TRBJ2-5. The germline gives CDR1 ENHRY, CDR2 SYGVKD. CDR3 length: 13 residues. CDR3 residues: CAISETSQETQYF.

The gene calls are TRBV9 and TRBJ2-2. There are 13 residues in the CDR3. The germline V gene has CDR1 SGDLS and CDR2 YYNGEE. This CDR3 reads CASGTVGSGELFF. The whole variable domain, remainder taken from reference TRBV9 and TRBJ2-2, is DSGVTQTPKHLITATGQRVTLRCSPRSGDLSVYWYQQSLDQGLQFLIQYYNGEERAKGNILERFSAQQFPDLHSELNLSSLELGDSALYFCASGTVGSGELFFGEGSRLTVL.

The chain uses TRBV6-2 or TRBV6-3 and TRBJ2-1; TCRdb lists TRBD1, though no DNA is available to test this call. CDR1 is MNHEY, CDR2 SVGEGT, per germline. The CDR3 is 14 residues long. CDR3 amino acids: CASSYSDSYNEQFF.

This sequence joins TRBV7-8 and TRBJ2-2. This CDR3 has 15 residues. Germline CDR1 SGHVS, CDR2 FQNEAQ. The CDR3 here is CASSLAPGITGELFF.

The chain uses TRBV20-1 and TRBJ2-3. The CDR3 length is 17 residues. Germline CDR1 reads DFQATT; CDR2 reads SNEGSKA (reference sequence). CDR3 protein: CSAMTVLSSRGTDTQYF.

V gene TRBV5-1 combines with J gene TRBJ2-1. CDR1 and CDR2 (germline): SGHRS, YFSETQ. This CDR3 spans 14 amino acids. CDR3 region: CASRAQISTGEQFF.

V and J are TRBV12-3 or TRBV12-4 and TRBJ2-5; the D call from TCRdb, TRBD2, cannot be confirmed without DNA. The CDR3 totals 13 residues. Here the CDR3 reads CASRTSGQETQYF.

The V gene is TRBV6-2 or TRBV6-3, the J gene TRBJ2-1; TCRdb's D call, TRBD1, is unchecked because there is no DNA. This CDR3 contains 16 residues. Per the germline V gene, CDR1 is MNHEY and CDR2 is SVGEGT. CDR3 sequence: CASSYPLAGERDEQFF.

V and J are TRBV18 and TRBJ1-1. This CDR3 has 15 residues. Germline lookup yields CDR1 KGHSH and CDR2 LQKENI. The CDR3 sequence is CASSDRGRRYVEAFF.

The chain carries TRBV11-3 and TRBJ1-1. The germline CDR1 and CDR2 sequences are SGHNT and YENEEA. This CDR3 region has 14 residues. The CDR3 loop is CASSVPAGVTEAFF.

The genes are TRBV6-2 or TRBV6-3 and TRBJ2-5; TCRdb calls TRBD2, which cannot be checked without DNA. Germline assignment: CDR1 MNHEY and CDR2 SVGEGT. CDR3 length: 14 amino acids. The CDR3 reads CASRKRRDGETQYF.

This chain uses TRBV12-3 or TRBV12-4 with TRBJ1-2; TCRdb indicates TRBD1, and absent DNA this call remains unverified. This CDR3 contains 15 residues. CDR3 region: CASSVKQGAVYGYTF.